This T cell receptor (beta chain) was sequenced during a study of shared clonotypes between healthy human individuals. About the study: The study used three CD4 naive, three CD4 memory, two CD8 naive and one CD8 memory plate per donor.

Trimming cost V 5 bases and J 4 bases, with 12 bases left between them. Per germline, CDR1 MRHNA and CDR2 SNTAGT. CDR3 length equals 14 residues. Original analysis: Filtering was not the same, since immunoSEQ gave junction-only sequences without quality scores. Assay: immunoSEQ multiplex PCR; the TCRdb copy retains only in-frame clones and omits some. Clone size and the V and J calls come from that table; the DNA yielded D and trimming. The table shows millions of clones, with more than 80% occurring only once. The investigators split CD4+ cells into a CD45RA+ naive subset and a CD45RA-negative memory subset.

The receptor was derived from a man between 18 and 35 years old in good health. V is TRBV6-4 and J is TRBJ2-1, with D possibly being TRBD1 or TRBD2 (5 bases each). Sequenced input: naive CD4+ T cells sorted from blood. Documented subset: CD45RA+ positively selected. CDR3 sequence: CASSRDGNYNEQFF. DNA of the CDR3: TGTGCCAGCAGTAGGGACGGTAATTACAATGAGCAGTTCTTC.